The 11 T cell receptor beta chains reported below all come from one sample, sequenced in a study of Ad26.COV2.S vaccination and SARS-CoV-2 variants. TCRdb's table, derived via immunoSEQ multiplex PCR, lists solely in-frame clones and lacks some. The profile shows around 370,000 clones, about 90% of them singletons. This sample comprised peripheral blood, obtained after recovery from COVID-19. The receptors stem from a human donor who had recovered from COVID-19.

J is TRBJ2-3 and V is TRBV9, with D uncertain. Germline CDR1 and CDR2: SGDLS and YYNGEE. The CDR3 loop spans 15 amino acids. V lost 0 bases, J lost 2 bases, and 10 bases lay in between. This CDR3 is CASSVAPANTDTQYF. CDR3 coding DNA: TGTGCCAGCAGCGTAGCTCCAGCGAACACAGATACGCAGTATTTT.

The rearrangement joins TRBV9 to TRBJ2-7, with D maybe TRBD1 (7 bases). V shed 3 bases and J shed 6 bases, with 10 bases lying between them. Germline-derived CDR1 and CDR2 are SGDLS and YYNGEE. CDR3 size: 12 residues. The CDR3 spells CASSAQGGEQYF. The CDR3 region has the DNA TGTGCCAGCAGCGCCCAGGGGGGCGAGCAGTACTTC.

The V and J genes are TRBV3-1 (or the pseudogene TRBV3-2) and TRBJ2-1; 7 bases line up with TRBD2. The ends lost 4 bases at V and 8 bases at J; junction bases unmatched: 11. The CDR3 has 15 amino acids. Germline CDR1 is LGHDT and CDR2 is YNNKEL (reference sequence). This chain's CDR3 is CASSLRLARTDEQFF. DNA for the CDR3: TGTGCCAGCAGCCTCCGACTAGCTCGGACTGATGAGCAGTTCTTC.

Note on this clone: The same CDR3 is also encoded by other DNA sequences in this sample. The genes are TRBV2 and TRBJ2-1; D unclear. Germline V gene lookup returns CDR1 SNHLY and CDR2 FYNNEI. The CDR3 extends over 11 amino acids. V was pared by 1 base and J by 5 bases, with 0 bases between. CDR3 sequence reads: CASSEDNEQFF. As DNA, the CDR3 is TGTGCCAGCAGTGAAGACAATGAGCAGTTCTTC.

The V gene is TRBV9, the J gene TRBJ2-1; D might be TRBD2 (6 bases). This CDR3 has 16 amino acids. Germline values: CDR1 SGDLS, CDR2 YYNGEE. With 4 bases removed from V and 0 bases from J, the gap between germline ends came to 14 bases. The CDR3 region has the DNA TGTGCCAGCAGCCTGGAGGGGACCCCCTCCTACAATGAGCAGTTCTTC. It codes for CASSLEGTPSYNEQFF.

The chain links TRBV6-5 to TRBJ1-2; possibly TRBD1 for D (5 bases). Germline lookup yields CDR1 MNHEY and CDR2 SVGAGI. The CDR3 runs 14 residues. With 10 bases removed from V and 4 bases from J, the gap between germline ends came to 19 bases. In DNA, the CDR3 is TGTGCCACCCTCTCGGGGGGTGTGAGCTATGGCTACACCTTC. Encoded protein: CATLSGGVSYGYTF.

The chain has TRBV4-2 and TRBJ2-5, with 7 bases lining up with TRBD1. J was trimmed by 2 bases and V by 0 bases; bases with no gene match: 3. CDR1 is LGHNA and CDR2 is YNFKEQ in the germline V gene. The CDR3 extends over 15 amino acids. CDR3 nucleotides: TGTGCCAGCAGCCAAGAAGGGGGCGGACAAGAGACCCAGTACTTC. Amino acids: CASSQEGGGQETQYF.

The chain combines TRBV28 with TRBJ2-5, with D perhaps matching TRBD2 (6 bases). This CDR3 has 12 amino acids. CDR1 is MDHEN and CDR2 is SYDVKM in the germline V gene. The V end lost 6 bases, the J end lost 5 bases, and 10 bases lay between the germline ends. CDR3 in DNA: TGTGCCAGCAGCGCGGGGCCCGAGACCCAGTACTTC. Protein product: CASSAGPETQYF.

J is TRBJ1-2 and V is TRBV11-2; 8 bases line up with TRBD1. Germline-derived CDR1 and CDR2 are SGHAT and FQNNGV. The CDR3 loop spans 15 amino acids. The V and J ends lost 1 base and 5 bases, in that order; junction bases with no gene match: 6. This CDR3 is CASSLVSQGGYGYTF. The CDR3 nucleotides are TGTGCCAGCAGCTTAGTATCACAGGGGGGATATGGCTACACCTTC.

CDR3 nucleotide sequence: TGTGCCAGCAATCCGTCGGACGGTTACTCCTACGAGCAGTACTTC. This encodes CASNPSDGYSYEQYF. The chain is built from TRBV25-1 and TRBJ2-7; no definite D call. The V gene lost 7 bases and the J gene lost 0 bases, with 16 bases spanning the gap. Germline CDR1 is MGHDK and CDR2 is SYGVNS. CDR3 length equals 15 residues.

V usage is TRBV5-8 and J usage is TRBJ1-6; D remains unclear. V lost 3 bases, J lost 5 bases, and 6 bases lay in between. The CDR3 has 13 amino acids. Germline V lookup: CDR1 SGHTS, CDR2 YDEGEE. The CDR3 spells CASSSRDNSPLHF. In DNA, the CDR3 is TGTGCCAGCAGCTCGAGGGATAATTCACCCCTCCACTTT. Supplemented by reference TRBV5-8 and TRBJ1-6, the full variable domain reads EAGVTQSPTHLIKTRGQQATLRCSPISGHTSVYWYQQALGLGLQFLLWYDEGEERNRGNFPPRFSGRQFPNYSSELNVNALELEDSALYLCASSSRDNSPLHFGNGTRLTVT.